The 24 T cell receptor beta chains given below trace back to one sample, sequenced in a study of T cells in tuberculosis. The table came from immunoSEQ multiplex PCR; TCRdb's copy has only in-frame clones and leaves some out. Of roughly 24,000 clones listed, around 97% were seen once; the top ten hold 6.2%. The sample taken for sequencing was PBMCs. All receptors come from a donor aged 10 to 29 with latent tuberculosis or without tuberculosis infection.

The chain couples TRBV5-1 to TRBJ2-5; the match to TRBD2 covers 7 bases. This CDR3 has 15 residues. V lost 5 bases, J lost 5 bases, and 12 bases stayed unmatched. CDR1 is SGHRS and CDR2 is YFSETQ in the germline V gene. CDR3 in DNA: TGCGCCAGCAGTTGGTACCCCGGGGGGTCTGAGACCCAGTACTTC. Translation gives CASSWYPGGSETQYF.

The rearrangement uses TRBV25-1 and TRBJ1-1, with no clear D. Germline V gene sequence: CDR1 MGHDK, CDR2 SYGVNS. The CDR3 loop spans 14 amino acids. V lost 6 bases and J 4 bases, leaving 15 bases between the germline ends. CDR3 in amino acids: CASRYGDRGTEAFF. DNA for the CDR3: TGTGCCAGCAGGTATGGAGATCGGGGCACTGAAGCTTTCTTT.

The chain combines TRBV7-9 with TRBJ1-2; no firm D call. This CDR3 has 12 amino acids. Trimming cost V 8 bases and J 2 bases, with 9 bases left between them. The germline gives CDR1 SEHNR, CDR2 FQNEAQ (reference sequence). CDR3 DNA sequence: TGTGCCAGCGCGGGGAGGAACTATGGCTACACCTTC. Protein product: CASAGRNYGYTF.

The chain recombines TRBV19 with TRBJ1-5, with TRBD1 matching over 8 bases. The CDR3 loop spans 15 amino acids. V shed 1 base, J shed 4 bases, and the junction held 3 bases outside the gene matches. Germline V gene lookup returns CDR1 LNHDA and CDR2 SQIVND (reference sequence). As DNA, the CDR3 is TGTGCCAGTAGTATAGGGTACAGGGGGAATCAGCCCCAGCATTTT. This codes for CASSIGYRGNQPQHF.

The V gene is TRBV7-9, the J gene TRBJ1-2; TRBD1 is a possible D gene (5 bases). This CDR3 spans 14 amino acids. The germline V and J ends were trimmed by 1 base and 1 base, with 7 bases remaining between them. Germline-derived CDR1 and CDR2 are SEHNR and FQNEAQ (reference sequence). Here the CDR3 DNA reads TGTGCCAGCAGCTTAGTCCAGGGTAACTATGGCTACACCTTC. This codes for CASSLVQGNYGYTF.

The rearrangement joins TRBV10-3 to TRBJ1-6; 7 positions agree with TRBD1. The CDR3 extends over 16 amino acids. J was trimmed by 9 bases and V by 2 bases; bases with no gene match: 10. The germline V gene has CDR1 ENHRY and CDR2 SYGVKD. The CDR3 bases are TGTGCCATCAGTGAGGCTGGGGCAGGGGACAGTTCACCCCTCCACTTT. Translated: CAISEAGAGDSSPLHF.

In DNA, the CDR3 is TGTGCCAGCAGCCAATCCGGGTCCTATGGCTACACCTTC. It yields the protein CASSQSGSYGYTF. The J gene is TRBJ1-2, the V gene TRBV5-4; D not resolved. The CDR3 has 13 residues. Trimming left V 4 bases short and J 4 bases short, with 11 bases between. CDR1 and CDR2 from the germline V gene are SGHNT and YYREEE (reference sequence).

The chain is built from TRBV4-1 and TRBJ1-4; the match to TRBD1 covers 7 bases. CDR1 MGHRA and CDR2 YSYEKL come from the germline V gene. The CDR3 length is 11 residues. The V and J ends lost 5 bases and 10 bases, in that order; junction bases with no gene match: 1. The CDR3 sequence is CASSSGGKLFF. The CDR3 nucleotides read TGCGCCAGCAGCTCAGGGGGAAAACTGTTTTTT.

CDR3 loop: CASSYGLLETQYF. The CDR3 DNA reads TGTGCCAGCAGTTACGGGCTACTAGAGACCCAGTACTTC. The genes are TRBV6-5 and TRBJ2-5; D gene ambiguous. The V gene lost 2 bases and the J gene lost 4 bases, with 8 bases spanning the gap. This CDR3 is 13 amino acids long. Germline lookup yields CDR1 MNHEY and CDR2 SVGAGI.

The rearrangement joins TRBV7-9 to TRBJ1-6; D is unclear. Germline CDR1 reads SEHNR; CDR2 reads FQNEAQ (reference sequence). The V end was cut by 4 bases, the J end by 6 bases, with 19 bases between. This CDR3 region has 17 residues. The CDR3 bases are TGTGCCAGCAGCTCGTCTCAGGAAAGAGCCCGTAATTCACCCCTCCACTTT. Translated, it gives CASSSSQERARNSPLHF.

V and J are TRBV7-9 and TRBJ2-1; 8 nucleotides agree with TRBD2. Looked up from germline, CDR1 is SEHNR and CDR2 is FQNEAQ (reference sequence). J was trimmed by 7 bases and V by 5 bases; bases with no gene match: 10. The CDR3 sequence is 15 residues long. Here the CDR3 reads CASSPTSGGWNEQFF. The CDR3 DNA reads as TGTGCCAGCAGCCCTACGAGCGGGGGCTGGAATGAGCAGTTCTTC.

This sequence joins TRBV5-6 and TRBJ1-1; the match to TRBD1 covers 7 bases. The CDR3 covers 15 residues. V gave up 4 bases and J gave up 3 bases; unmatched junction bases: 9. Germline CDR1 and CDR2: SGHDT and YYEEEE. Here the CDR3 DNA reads TGTGCCAGCAGCCCTCGACAGGGTTGGGACACTGAAGCTTTCTTT. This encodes CASSPRQGWDTEAFF.

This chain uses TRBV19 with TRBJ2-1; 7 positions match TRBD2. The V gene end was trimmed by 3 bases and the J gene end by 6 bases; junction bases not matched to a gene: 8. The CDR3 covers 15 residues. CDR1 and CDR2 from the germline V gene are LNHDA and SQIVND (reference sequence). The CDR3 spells CASSIRDYRPNEQFF. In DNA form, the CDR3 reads TGTGCCAGTAGTATCCGGGACTACCGCCCCAATGAGCAGTTCTTC. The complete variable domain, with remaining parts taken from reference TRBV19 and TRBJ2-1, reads DGGITQSPKYLFRKEGQNVTLSCEQNLNHDAMYWYRQDPGQGLRLIYYSQIVNDFQKGDIAEGYSVSREKKESFPLTVTSAQKNPTAFYLCASSIRDYRPNEQFFGPGTRLTVL.

CDR3 nucleotides: TGTGCCAGCAGTGGCAGAAATAATCAGCCCCAGCATTTT. Translating it yields CASSGRNNQPQHF. The V gene is TRBV6-1, the J gene TRBJ1-5; D gene ambiguous. Trimming removed 4 bases at V and 4 bases at J, with 8 bases between. CDR1 MNHNS and CDR2 SASEGT come from the germline V gene. The CDR3 runs 13 residues.

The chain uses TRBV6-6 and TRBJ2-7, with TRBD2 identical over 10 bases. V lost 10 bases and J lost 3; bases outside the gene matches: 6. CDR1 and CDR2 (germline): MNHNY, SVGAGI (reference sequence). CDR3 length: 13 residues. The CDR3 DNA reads TGTGCCACCTGGGCTAGCGGGGGCTACGAGCAGTACTTC. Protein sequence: CATWASGGYEQYF.

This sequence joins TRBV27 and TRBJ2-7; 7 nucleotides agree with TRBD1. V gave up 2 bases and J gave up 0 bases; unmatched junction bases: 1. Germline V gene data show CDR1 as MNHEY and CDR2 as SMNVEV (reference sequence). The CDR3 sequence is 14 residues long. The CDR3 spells CASSLGDSSYEQYF. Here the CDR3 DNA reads TGTGCCAGCAGTTTAGGGGACAGCTCCTACGAGCAGTACTTC.

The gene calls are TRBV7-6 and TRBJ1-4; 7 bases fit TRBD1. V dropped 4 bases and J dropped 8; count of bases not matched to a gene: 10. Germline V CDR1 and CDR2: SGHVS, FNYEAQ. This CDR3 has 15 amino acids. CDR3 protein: CASSSRRTGQEKLFF. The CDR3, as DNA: TGTGCCAGCAGCTCGAGACGAACGGGACAGGAAAAACTGTTTTTT.

The CDR3 bases are TGTGCCAGTTTCCCCAGTCGCCTTAGCGGGGTCTACAATGAGCAGTTCTTC. It specifies CASFPSRLSGVYNEQFF. The chain carries TRBV19 and TRBJ2-1; TRBD2 matches at 8 bases. Germline CDR1 reads LNHDA; CDR2 reads SQIVND (reference sequence). The CDR3 loop spans 17 amino acids. Trimming took 8 bases from V and 3 from J; bases not matched to a gene: 15. The full variable domain, rest sourced from reference TRBV19 and TRBJ2-1, is DGGITQSPKYLFRKEGQNVTLSCEQNLNHDAMYWYRQDPGQGLRLIYYSQIVNDFQKGDIAEGYSVSREKKESFPLTVTSAQKNPTAFYLCASFPSRLSGVYNEQFFGPGTRLTVL.

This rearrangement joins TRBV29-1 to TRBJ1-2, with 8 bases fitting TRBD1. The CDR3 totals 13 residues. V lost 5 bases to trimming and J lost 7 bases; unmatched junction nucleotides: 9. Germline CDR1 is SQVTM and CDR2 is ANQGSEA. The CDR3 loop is CSVLGQGAFGYTF. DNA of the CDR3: TGCAGCGTTTTGGGTCAGGGGGCCTTTGGCTACACCTTC.

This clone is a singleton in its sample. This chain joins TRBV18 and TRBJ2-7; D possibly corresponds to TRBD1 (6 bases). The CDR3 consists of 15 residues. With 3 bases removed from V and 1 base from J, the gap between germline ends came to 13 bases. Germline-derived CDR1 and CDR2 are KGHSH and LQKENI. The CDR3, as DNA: TGTGCCAGCTCACCCGGACAGATAAATTCCTACGAGCAGTACTTC. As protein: CASSPGQINSYEQYF.

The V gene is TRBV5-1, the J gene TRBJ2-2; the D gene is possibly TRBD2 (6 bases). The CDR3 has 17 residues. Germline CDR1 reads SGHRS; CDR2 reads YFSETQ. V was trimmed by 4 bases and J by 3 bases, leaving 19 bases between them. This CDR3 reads CASSPQTRDSYTGELFF. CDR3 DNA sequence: TGCGCCAGCAGCCCACAAACCCGGGACTCCTACACCGGGGAGCTGTTTTTT.

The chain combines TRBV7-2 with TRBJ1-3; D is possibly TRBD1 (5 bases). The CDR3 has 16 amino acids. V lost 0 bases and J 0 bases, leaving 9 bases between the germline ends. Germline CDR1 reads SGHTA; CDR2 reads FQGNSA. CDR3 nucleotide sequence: TGTGCCAGCAGCTTAGCGGGGCAGATCTCTGGAAACACCATATATTTT. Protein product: CASSLAGQISGNTIYF.

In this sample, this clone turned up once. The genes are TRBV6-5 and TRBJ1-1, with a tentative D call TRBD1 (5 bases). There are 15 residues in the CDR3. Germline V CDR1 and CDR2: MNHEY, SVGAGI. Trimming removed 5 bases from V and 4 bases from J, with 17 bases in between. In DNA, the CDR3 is TGTGCCAGCAGTCAGGGTGATTCCGGCAGCACTGAAGCTTTCTTT. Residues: CASSQGDSGSTEAFF.

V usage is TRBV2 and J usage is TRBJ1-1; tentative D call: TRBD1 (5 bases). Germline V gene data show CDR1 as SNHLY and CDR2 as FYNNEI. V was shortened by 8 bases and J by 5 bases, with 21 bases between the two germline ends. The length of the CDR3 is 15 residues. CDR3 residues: CASSGTGIVLTEAFF. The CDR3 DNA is TGTGCCAGCTCCGGGACTGGGATCGTTCTGACTGAAGCTTTCTTT.